The entry that follows covers one T cell receptor beta chain sequence. Its antigen target is currently unknown. The record has no base qualities; no much larger clone is one base away. This sample is drawn from a study of OX40 agonist ivuxolimab in advanced cancers. For the wider study: Ivuxolimab was a fully human IgG2 agonistic monoclonal antibody targeting the costimulatory receptor OX40 (CD134). Intravenous ivuxolimab was administered to patients every 2 weeks at six dose levels: 0.01, 0.1, 0.3, 1.5, 3 and 10 mg/kg. Among the roughly 50 dose-escalation patients, some 19 had hepatocellular carcinoma, roughly 15 melanoma, 9 renal cell carcinoma and 9 head and neck cancer. In the dose-escalation cohort, approximately 80% of patients were male, and the mean age was roughly 60 years with a range of about 23 to 79. Prior anti-PD-1, anti-PD-L1 or anti-CTLA-4 therapy was permitted, and approximately 39% of dose-escalation patients had received checkpoint inhibitors. Partial responses occurred in three dose-escalation patients: two with cutaneous melanoma and one with hepatocellular carcinoma. The purpose of peripheral TCRbeta sequencing was to test whether ivuxolimab changed TCR sequence diversity and led to clonal T-cell expansion. The paper covers the monotherapy dose-escalation part of the phase I ivuxolimab trial, which included N ≈ 50 patients. Findings and caveats that apply to the study as a whole: In the 0.1-3.0 mg/kg groups, partial responders had among the lowest normalized peripheral clonal expansion, particularly in CD8+ T cells. At doses from 0.1 to 3.0 mg/kg, clonal expansion was seen in both CD4+ and CD8+ blood T cells between baseline and week 6. After ivuxolimab, expanded clones were on average more numerous among CD8+ T cells than among CD4+ T cells. Antigen specificity was not determined for the clonally expanded peripheral T cells. Low levels of normalized T-cell clonal expansion were also shown by some nonresponding patients.

From the germline V gene, CDR1 is KGHSH and CDR2 is LQKENI. V sheds 0 bases and J sheds 5 bases, leaving 8 bases between their ends. The CDR3, cysteine through phenylalanine, is 14 amino acids long. CDR3 DNA only is kept here, 42 bases in frame from base 1. To sequence the TCRbeta CDR3 region, genomic DNA was isolated from the sorted cells. TCRbeta CDR3 regions were sequenced using the immunoSEQ Assay. Held by TCRdb, this immuneACCESS table contains in-frame sequences only and omits some clones. Under half of the omission traces to an unresolved V gene where checked; the cause of the rest is unknown. Here the sample has over 100,000 clones; 85% to 90% occur a single time. Around 0.57% of the sample belongs to the ten largest clones. Patients with a history of autoimmune disease or receiving systemic immunosuppression were excluded from the trial. Peripheral blood for TCR sequencing was collected from all dose cohorts at baseline, on cycle 4 day 1, and on cycle 7 day 1. Samples came from an open-label, multicenter, first-in-human phase I dose-escalation trial of ivuxolimab. Adults with locally advanced or metastatic melanoma, renal cell carcinoma, hepatocellular carcinoma or head and neck squamous cell carcinoma were enrolled in the trial. CD4+ and CD8+ T cells were sorted separately from peripheral blood before TCR sequencing.

The chain was built from TRBV18 and TRBJ1-5; no D gene is confidently identified. The sequence was collected from an adult with an advanced solid tumor such as melanoma, head and neck, liver or kidney cancer. The sample was CD4+ or CD8+ T cells sorted from blood, taken in a trial of the OX40 agonist ivuxolimab. The bases are TGTGCCAGCTCACCACCCGGCTGGGATCAGCCCCAGCATTTT. This translates into CASSPPGWDQPQHF.